The 29 T cell receptor beta chains listed next were all sequenced from one sample in a study of shared clonotypes between healthy human individuals. The repertoire was sequenced with immunoSEQ multiplex PCR; TCRdb's copy has only in-frame clones and lacks some. This sample has about 1.1 million clones, with approximately 80% found just once. The sample comprised memory CD4+ T cells from PBMCs. Subset noted: CD45RA-negative fraction. Every receptor here comes from a man aged 18 to 35 in good health. Some clones in this sample may be carry-over from other donors' samples.

The rearrangement uses TRBV28 and TRBJ1-3; no clear D gene. Germline loops: CDR1 MDHEN, CDR2 SYDVKM. V was cut by 8 bases and J by 0 bases, with 14 bases left in between. CDR3 size: 15 residues. In DNA form, the CDR3 reads TGTGCCAGCCGGGCCGGTGGGTACTCTGGAAACACCATATATTTT. Protein sequence: CASRAGGYSGNTIYF.

There are a few counts of this clone. The chain carries TRBV27 and TRBJ2-6, with TRBD1 matching 7 bases. Germline assignment: CDR1 MNHEY and CDR2 SMNVEV (reference sequence). Unmatched junction bases numbered 16, after V lost 5 bases and J lost 0 bases. The CDR3 is made up of 20 amino acids. The CDR3 is CASSTYRQGDGGSGANVLTF. The CDR3 coding sequence is TGTGCCAGCAGTACATATAGACAGGGAGATGGAGGCTCTGGGGCCAACGTCCTGACTTTC.

The rearrangement uses TRBV5-1 and TRBJ2-2; 10 positions agree with TRBD2. The CDR3 has 17 residues. The germline V gene encodes CDR1 SGHRS and CDR2 YFSETQ. V shed 3 bases and J 6 bases; nucleotides not matched to a gene: 11. In DNA form, the CDR3 reads TGCGCCAGCAGCTGGGGCCCTAGCGGGAGTGGGGCCGGGGAGCTGTTTTTT. Its protein is CASSWGPSGSGAGELFF.

This clone was observed a few times. The chain combines TRBV27 with TRBJ2-7, with TRBD1 matching over 7 bases. The CDR3 is made up of 14 amino acids. Per the germline V gene, CDR1 is MNHEY and CDR2 is SMNVEV (reference sequence). V shed 3 bases, J shed 2 bases, and the junction held 4 bases outside the gene matches. Here the CDR3 reads CASSLDRRAYEQYF. The CDR3 DNA reads TGTGCCAGCAGTTTGGACAGGCGAGCCTACGAGCAGTACTTC.

As concerns this clone: A much larger clone differs from this one at a single base, so this may be a read error. The V gene is TRBV6-5, the J gene TRBJ1-2; 9 bases are shared with TRBD1. The CDR3 spans 15 residues. CDR1 and CDR2 (germline): MNHEY, SVGAGI. CDR3 bases: TGTGCCAGCAAGGACAGGGGAGTAGGAGGGTATGGCTACGCCTTC. Translation: CASKDRGVGGYGYAF.

The V gene is TRBV6-6, the J gene TRBJ2-7; D unresolved. Germline V gene data show CDR1 as MNHNY and CDR2 as SVGAGI (reference sequence). CDR3 size: 14 residues. Trimming took off 6 bases at V and 5 bases at J, with 17 bases between the two ends. The CDR3 is CASSTPGRQNEQYF. DNA for the CDR3: TGTGCCAGCAGCACTCCAGGCCGGCAGAACGAGCAGTACTTC.

The V and J genes are TRBV5-5 and TRBJ1-4; D gene uncertain. The CDR3 is 14 residues long. Germline-derived CDR1 and CDR2 are SGHKS and YYEKEE (reference sequence). V lost 6 bases and J lost 7, with 16 bases in between. CDR3 sequence (DNA): TGTGCCAGCACCGAGGAACGGAGAATTGAAAAACTGTTTTTT. This gives the protein CASTEERRIEKLFF.

The chain uses TRBV5-4 and TRBJ1-2, with 8 bases aligning to TRBD1. The junction had 10 bases not matched to a gene; V was cut back by 3 bases and J by 0 bases. The germline V gene has CDR1 SGHNT and CDR2 YYREEE (reference sequence). This CDR3 comprises 17 residues. The CDR3 sequence is CASSSKSGTGANYGYTF. CDR3 coding DNA: TGTGCCAGCAGCTCGAAATCCGGGACAGGAGCTAACTATGGCTACACCTTC.

V is TRBV2 and J is TRBJ2-1, with a possible D match to TRBD2 (6 bases). The germline gives CDR1 SNHLY, CDR2 FYNNEI. This CDR3 is 17 amino acids long. V dropped 5 bases and J dropped 7 bases, with 24 bases sitting between them. CDR3 sequence: CASSTPRREWGENEQFF. The DNA of the CDR3 is TGTGCCAGCAGTACTCCCCGCCGGGAATGGGGGGAAAATGAGCAGTTCTTC. Using reference TRBV2 and TRBJ2-1 for the parts outside the CDR3, the full variable domain is EPEVTQTPSHQVTQMGQEVILRCVPISNHLYFYWYRQILGQKVEFLVSFYNNEISEKSEIFDDQFSVERPDGSNFTLKIRSTKLEDSAMYFCASSTPRREWGENEQFFGPGTRLTVL.

The rearrangement links TRBV15 to TRBJ2-3, with 9 bases that match TRBD2. CDR1 LNHNV and CDR2 YYDKDF come from the germline V gene (reference sequence). V lost 1 base, J lost 4 bases, and 6 bases stayed unmatched. The CDR3 totals 16 residues. The CDR3 protein is CATSRVPSGISDTQYF. The CDR3 nucleotides read TGTGCCACCAGCAGAGTCCCTAGCGGGATTTCAGATACGCAGTATTTT.

The rearrangement uses TRBV7-3 and TRBJ2-3; D possibly corresponds to TRBD1 (6 bases). Germline assignment: CDR1 SGHTA and CDR2 FQGTGA. This CDR3 has 13 residues. V was shortened by 5 bases and J by 4 bases, with 10 bases between the two germline ends. The CDR3 protein is CASSPGAADTQYF. In nucleotides, the CDR3 is TGTGCCAGCAGCCCAGGGGCGGCAGATACGCAGTATTTT.

The sample holds one count of this clone. Given the absence of the conserved phenylalanine or tryptophan at the CDR3 end, a read error is likely. The DNA is left out, because the CDR3 cannot be placed on it with certainty; the CDR3 is given as TCRdb lists it. The V and J genes are TRBV6-8 and TRBJ1-4; the D call in the table, TRBD1, was not verified against the DNA. Germline V lookup: CDR1 MNHGY, CDR2 SAAAGT. The CDR3 is made up of 12 amino acids, end residues included. CDR3 in amino acids: CASSYSRLTGDE.

The genes are TRBV29-1 and TRBJ2-1, with 12 bases identical to TRBD1. This CDR3 has 14 amino acids. Germline CDR1 reads SQVTM; CDR2 reads ANQGSEA. Germline trimming cut 7 bases from V and 6 bases from J; bases unmatched to any gene: 7. Written as DNA, the CDR3 is TGCAGCGGGACCCGGGACAGGGGGCCCAATGAGCAGTTCTTC. It is translated as CSGTRDRGPNEQFF.

Only one count was recorded for this clone. This rearrangement joins TRBV4-2 to TRBJ2-2, with D perhaps given as TRBD1 or TRBD2 (6 bases each). Trimming removed 6 bases from V and 2 bases from J, with 16 bases in between. Germline CDR1 reads LGHNA; CDR2 reads YNFKEQ. The CDR3 has 16 residues. CDR3 loop: CASRRGASSNTGELFF. The CDR3 nucleotides read TGTGCCAGCAGAAGGGGGGCTTCTTCCAACACCGGGGAGCTGTTTTTT.

V and J are TRBV7-3 and TRBJ2-2; 8 positions match TRBD2. This CDR3 is built from 17 residues. The trim removed 7 bases at V and 2 bases at J, leaving 12 bases unmatched. CDR1 is SGHTA, CDR2 FQGTGA, per germline. The CDR3 sequence: CASTSLGAGDNTGELFF. The CDR3 DNA reads as TGTGCCAGCACCTCCCTGGGAGCGGGGGATAACACCGGGGAGCTGTTTTTT.

CDR3 protein: CAWSPSGGNGYTF. The CDR3 DNA sequence: TGTGCCTGGAGCCCCTCCGGGGGAAATGGCTACACCTTC. The J gene is TRBJ1-2, the V gene TRBV30; possible D gene TRBD1, 5 bases. CDR1 is GTSNPN and CDR2 is SVGIG in the germline V gene (reference sequence). This CDR3 comprises 13 residues. The V and J ends lost 3 bases and 6 bases respectively, with 14 bases between them. The entire variable domain, with the rest obtained from reference TRBV30 and TRBJ1-2, is as follows: SQTIHQWPATLVQPVGSPLSLECTVEGTSNPNLYWYRQAAGRGLQLLFYSVGIGQISSEVPQNLSASRPQDRQFILSSKKLLLSDSGFYLCAWSPSGGNGYTFGSGTRLTVV.

This clone turned up a few times. V is TRBV5-1 and J is TRBJ1-2, with TRBD1 identical over 8 bases. The CDR3 runs to 17 residues. Trimming removed 4 bases from V and 0 bases from J; junction bases left unmatched: 11. Germline CDR1 is SGHRS and CDR2 is YFSETQ. CDR3 residues: CASSTTGTGGANYGYTF. The CDR3 nucleotides read TGCGCCAGCAGCACCACCGGGACAGGAGGGGCTAACTATGGCTACACCTTC.

This clone is a singleton in its sample. The J gene is TRBJ1-1, the V gene TRBV6-5; maybe TRBD1 (5 bases). Trimming stripped 6 bases from V and 0 bases from J, with 14 bases between. The CDR3 spans 15 residues. The germline V gene has CDR1 MNHEY and CDR2 SVGAGI. CDR3 DNA sequence: TGTGCCAGCAGCCCTTGGGGAGGGGTGAACACTGAAGCTTTCTTT. Its translation is CASSPWGGVNTEAFF.

A few counts support this clone. The V gene is TRBV9, the J gene TRBJ2-2; D is ambiguous. This CDR3 has 13 residues. CDR1 SGDLS and CDR2 YYNGEE come from the germline V gene. V lost 3 bases, J lost 7 bases, and 10 bases lay in between. The CDR3 DNA is TGTGCCAGCAGCGGTGGGGATATCGGGGAGCTGTTTTTT. Amino acid sequence: CASSGGDIGELFF.

The chain recombines TRBV11-2 with TRBJ2-7, with TRBD1 matching 10 bases. CDR3 length equals 16 residues. The J segment lost 2 bases and the V segment lost 1 base, leaving 5 bases of the junction unmatched. CDR1 is SGHAT, CDR2 FQNNGV, per germline. Here the CDR3 DNA reads TGTGCCAGCAGCTTAGCCCCCGGGACAGGGGCCTACGAGCAGTACTTC. Amino acids: CASSLAPGTGAYEQYF. Looking up the rest from reference TRBV11-2 and TRBJ2-7 gives the full variable domain: EAGVAQSPRYKIIEKRQSVAFWCNPISGHATLYWYQQILGQGPKLLIQFQNNGVVDDSQLPKDRFSAERLKGVDSTLKIQPAKLEDSAVYLCASSLAPGTGAYEQYFGPGTRLTVT.

The chain combines TRBV5-8 with TRBJ2-7, with 16 bases lining up with TRBD2. The CDR3 loop spans 17 amino acids. Per the germline V gene, CDR1 is SGHTS and CDR2 is YDEGEE. V was clipped by 4 bases and J by 3 bases; unmatched bases: 7. For the CDR3, the DNA is TGTGCCAGCAGCCCCGGGACTAGCGGGAGGGTGGTCTACGAGCAGTACTTC. Translating gives CASSPGTSGRVVYEQYF.

The gene calls are TRBV7-3 and TRBJ1-2, with D unclear. Per the germline V gene, CDR1 is SGHTA and CDR2 is FQGTGA. This CDR3 is built from 13 residues. The germline V and J ends were trimmed by 2 bases and 1 base, with 5 bases remaining between them. The CDR3 nucleotides read TGTGCCAGCAGCTTAGACAATAACTATGGCTACACCTTC. It is translated as CASSLDNNYGYTF.

In regard to this clone: In the same sample, other DNA sequences code for this CDR3. The chain recombines TRBV28 with TRBJ2-7, with D tentatively TRBD1 or TRBD2 (5 bases each). The V gene's germline CDR1 is MDHEN and CDR2 SYDVKM. CDR3 length: 11 amino acids. Trimming took 6 bases from V and 4 from J, leaving 7 bases between them. Written as DNA, the CDR3 is TGTGCCAGCAGAGGGGAGTACGAGCAGTACTTC. This encodes CASRGEYEQYF.

V is TRBV28 and J is TRBJ2-7, with D possibly matching TRBD2 (5 bases). The V end was cut by 6 bases, the J end by 5 bases, with 14 bases between. The CDR3 is 13 amino acids. Germline CDR1 MDHEN, CDR2 SYDVKM. The CDR3 DNA follows: TGTGCCAGCAGGCTCATGGACTCGAACGAGCAGTACTTC. Translation gives CASRLMDSNEQYF.

This clone has more than one count but fewer than ten. V and J are TRBV28 and TRBJ1-2, with D unclear. V was cut by 1 base and J by 2 bases, with 11 bases left in between. The CDR3 has 15 residues. Germline assignment: CDR1 MDHEN and CDR2 SYDVKM. CDR3 amino acids: CASSLSGSPNYGYTF. As DNA, the CDR3 is TGTGCCAGCAGTTTATCAGGCAGTCCAAACTATGGCTACACCTTC.

The J gene is TRBJ2-1, the V gene TRBV5-1, with 7 positions matching TRBD1. Germline values: CDR1 SGHRS, CDR2 YFSETQ. The CDR3 consists of 16 residues. V shed 3 bases, J shed 4 bases, and the junction held 10 bases outside the gene matches. CDR3 sequence reads: CASSWTTGTVYNEQFF. The DNA of the CDR3 is TGCGCCAGCAGCTGGACGACCGGGACAGTTTACAATGAGCAGTTCTTC.

V and J are TRBV20-1 and TRBJ1-1; D is uncertain. The CDR3 loop spans 11 amino acids. The V and J ends lost 5 bases and 11 bases respectively, with 15 bases between them. Per the germline V gene, CDR1 is DFQATT and CDR2 is SNEGSKA (reference sequence). CDR3 bases: TGCAGTGCTCCCCGCCCCACGGGGGCTTTCTTT. Protein sequence: CSAPRPTGAFF.

The chain uses TRBV11-2 and TRBJ2-3, with D hard to call. Trimming stripped 4 bases from V and 0 bases from J, with 11 bases between. Germline V gene lookup returns CDR1 SGHAT and CDR2 FQNNGV. The CDR3 is made up of 15 amino acids. CDR3 DNA sequence: TGTGCCAGCAGCTCGGTGGTCTCGAGCACAGATACGCAGTATTTT. Translation gives CASSSVVSSTDTQYF.

The chain uses TRBV6-6 and TRBJ1-4, with D perhaps TRBD1 (5 bases). V shed 6 bases and J shed 6 bases, with 11 bases lying between them. Germline CDR1 and CDR2: MNHNY and SVGAGI (reference sequence). The length of the CDR3 is 13 residues. The CDR3 reads CASRGRRDEKLFF. The DNA of the CDR3 is TGTGCCAGCAGGGGGCGCAGAGATGAAAAACTGTTTTTT.